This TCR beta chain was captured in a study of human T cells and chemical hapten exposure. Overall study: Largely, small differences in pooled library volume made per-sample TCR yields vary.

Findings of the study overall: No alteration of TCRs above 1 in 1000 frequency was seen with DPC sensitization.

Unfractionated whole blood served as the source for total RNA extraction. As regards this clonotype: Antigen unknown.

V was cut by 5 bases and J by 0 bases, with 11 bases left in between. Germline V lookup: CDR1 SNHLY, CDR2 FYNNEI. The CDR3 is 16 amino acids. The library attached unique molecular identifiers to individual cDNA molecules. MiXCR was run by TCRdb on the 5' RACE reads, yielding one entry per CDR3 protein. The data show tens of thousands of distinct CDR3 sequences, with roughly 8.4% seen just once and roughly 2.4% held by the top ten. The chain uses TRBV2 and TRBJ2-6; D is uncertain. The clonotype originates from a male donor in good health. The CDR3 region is CASSKGRNSGANVLTF. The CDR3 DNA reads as TGTGCCAGCAGTAAGGGTCGAAACTCTGGGGCCAACGTCCTGACTTTC.